One and the same sample provided the 5 T cell receptor beta chains below, sequenced in a study of T cell changes during pregnancy in multiple sclerosis (dated by TCRdb to between 2019 and 2020). To prepare the library, the immunoSEQ multiplex PCR assay was applied. As stored in TCRdb, this immuneACCESS dataset retains in-frame rearrangements with V and J assigned. A fraction of the clones does not appear; measured against another copy, unresolved V genes explain less than half of the discrepancy, and the remainder lacks a known reason. The sample table lists fewer than 85,000 clones, 90% to 95% of them with a count of one. The ten biggest clones cover more than 1% of the sample. The sample was peripheral blood, taken in the second trimester of pregnancy. These receptors were collected from a female donor with multiple sclerosis, enrolled in a pregnancy study.

This rearrangement joins TRBV10-3 to TRBJ1-1; 9 positions agree with TRBD1. This CDR3 comprises 15 residues. Germline V gene lookup returns CDR1 ENHRY and CDR2 SYGVKD. Trimming removed 5 bases from V and 3 bases from J; junction bases left unmatched: 7. The chain's CDR3 is CAISYGQGRDTEAFF. The CDR3 nucleotides are TGTGCCATCAGTTACGGACAGGGGAGAGACACTGAAGCTTTCTTT.

V usage is TRBV28 and J usage is TRBJ1-2; D may be TRBD1 (6 bases). The V end was cut by 8 bases, the J end by 0 bases, with 16 bases between. Looked up from germline, CDR1 is MDHEN and CDR2 is SYDVKM. The CDR3 contains 15 residues. CDR3 in DNA: TGTGCCAGCGGACTGAGGGGACATCCTAACTATGGCTACACCTTC. As protein: CASGLRGHPNYGYTF.

This clone was found once. This chain joins TRBV5-1 and TRBJ2-1, with D perhaps matching TRBD2 (5 bases). The CDR3 is 14 amino acids. The V gene's germline CDR1 is SGHRS and CDR2 YFSETQ. V was pared by 1 base and J by 8 bases, with 13 bases between. CDR3 loop: CASSLRSSFDEQFF. The CDR3 DNA reads TGCGCCAGCAGCTTGAGGTCTAGCTTTGATGAGCAGTTCTTC.

The chain combines TRBV5-1 with TRBJ2-7; 7 positions agree with TRBD1. The CDR3 length is 11 residues. CDR1 is SGHRS and CDR2 is YFSETQ in the germline V gene. The J segment lost 7 bases and the V segment lost 4 bases, leaving 2 bases of the junction unmatched. CDR3 sequence (DNA): TGCGCCAGCAGCGTGACAGGGGAGCAGTACTTC. Protein sequence: CASSVTGEQYF.

The rearrangement joins TRBV7-2 to TRBJ2-1; D unresolved. Trimming cost V 1 base and J 6 bases, with 13 bases left between them. Germline V gene sequence: CDR1 SGHTA, CDR2 FQGNSA. This CDR3 is 15 amino acids long. CDR3 region: CASSLGGILVNEQFF. As DNA, the CDR3 is TGTGCCAGCAGCTTAGGAGGCATACTCGTCAATGAGCAGTTCTTC.